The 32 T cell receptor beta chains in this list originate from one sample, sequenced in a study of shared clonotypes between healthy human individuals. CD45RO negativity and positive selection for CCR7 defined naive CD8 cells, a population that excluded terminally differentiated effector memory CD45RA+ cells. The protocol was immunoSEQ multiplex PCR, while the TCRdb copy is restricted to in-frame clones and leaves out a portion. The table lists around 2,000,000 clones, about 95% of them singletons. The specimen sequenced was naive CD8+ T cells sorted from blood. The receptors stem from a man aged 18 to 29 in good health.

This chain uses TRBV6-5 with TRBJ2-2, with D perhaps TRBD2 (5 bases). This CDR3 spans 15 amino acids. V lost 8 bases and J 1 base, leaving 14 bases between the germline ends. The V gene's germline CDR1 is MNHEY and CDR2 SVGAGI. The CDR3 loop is CASLPEGENTGELFF. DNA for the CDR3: TGTGCCAGCCTCCCTGAGGGAGAGAACACCGGGGAGCTGTTTTTT.

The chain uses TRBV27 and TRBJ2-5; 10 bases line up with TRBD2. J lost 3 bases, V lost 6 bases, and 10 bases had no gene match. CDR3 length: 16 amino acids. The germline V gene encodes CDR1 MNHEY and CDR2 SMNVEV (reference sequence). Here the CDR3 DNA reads TGTGCCAGCAGCCCGGGGACTAGCGTACAAAAAGAGACCCAGTACTTC. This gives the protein CASSPGTSVQKETQYF.

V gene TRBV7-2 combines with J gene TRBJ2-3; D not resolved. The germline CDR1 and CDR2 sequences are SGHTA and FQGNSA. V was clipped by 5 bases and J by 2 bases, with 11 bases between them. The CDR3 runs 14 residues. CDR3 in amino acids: CASSLEYPTDTQYF. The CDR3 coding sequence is TGTGCCAGCAGCCTGGAGTACCCCACAGATACGCAGTATTTT.

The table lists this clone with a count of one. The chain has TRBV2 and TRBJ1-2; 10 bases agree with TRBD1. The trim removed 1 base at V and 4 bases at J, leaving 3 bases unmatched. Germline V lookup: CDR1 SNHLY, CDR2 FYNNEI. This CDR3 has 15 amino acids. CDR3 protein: CASSEGTGGRYGYTF. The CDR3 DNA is TGTGCCAGCAGTGAAGGGACAGGGGGACGCTATGGCTACACCTTC. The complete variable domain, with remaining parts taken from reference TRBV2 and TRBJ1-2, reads EPEVTQTPSHQVTQMGQEVILRCVPISNHLYFYWYRQILGQKVEFLVSFYNNEISEKSEIFDDQFSVERPDGSNFTLKIRSTKLEDSAMYFCASSEGTGGRYGYTFGSGTRLTVV.

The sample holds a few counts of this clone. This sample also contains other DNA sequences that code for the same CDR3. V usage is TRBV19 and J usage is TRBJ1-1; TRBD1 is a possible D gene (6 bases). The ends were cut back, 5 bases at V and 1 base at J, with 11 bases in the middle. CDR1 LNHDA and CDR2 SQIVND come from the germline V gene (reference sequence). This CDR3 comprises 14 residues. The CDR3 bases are TGTGCCAGTAGTTTACAGGGCGGGAACACTGAAGCTTTCTTT. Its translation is CASSLQGGNTEAFF.

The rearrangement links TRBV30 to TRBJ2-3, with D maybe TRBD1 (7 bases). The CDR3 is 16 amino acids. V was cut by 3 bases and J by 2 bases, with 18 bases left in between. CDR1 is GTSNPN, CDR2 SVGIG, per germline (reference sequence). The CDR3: CAWSAPRDRNTDTQYF. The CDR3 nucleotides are TGTGCCTGGAGCGCCCCGCGGGACAGAAACACAGATACGCAGTATTTT.

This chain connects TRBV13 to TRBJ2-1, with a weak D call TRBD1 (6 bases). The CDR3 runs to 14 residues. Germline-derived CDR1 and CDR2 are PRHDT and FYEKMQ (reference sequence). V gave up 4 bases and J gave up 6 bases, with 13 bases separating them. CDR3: CASSSQGTGNEQFF. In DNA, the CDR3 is TGTGCCAGCAGCTCACAGGGAACCGGCAATGAGCAGTTCTTC.

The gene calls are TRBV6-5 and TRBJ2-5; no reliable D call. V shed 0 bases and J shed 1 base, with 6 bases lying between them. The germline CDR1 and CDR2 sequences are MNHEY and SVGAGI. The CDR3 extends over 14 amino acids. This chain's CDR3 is CASSYSVPQETQYF. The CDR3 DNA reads TGTGCCAGCAGTTACTCGGTACCCCAAGAGACCCAGTACTTC.

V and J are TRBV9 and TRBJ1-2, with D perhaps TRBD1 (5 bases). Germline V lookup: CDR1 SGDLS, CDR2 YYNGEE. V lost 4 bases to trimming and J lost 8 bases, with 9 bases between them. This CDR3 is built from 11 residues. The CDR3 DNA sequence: TGTGCCAGCAGCTCTTCAGGGGGCTACACCTTC. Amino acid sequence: CASSSSGGYTF.

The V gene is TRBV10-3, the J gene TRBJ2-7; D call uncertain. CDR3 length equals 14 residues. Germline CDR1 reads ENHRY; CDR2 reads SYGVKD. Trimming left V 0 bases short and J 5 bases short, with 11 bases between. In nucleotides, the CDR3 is TGTGCCATCAGTGAGTCGAGTTACTCGGACGAGCAGTACTTC. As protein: CAISESSYSDEQYF.

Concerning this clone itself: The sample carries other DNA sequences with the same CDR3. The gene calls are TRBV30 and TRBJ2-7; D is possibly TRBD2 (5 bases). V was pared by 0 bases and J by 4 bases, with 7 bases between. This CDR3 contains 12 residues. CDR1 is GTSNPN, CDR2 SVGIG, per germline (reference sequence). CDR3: CAWSVPGYEQYF. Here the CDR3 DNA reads TGTGCCTGGAGTGTACCGGGATACGAGCAGTACTTC. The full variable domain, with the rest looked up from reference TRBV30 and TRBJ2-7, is SQTIHQWPATLVQPVGSPLSLECTVEGTSNPNLYWYRQAAGRGLQLLFYSVGIGQISSEVPQNLSASRPQDRQFILSSKKLLLSDSGFYLCAWSVPGYEQYFGPGTRLTVT.

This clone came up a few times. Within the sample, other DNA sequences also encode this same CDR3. CDR3 sequence (DNA): TGTGCCAGCAGCTTGGGATGGGGAAACACTGAAGCTTTCTTT. Protein sequence: CASSLGWGNTEAFF. V is TRBV5-4 and J is TRBJ1-1; D gene ambiguous. V lost 0 bases and J 2 bases, leaving 8 bases between the germline ends. The CDR3 sequence is 14 residues long. The germline CDR1 and CDR2 sequences are SGHNT and YYREEE (reference sequence).

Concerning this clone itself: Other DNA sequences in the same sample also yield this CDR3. In DNA form, the CDR3 reads TGTGCCACGGGCACTGAAGCTTTCTTT. Translating gives CATGTEAFF. The chain joins TRBV2 to TRBJ1-1; D ambiguous. V was pared by 10 bases and J by 4 bases, with 4 bases between. Germline lookup yields CDR1 SNHLY and CDR2 FYNNEI. The CDR3 spans 9 residues. The variable domain in full, with the rest retrieved from reference TRBV2 and TRBJ1-1, is EPEVTQTPSHQVTQMGQEVILRCVPISNHLYFYWYRQILGQKVEFLVSFYNNEISEKSEIFDDQFSVERPDGSNFTLKIRSTKLEDSAMYFCATGTEAFFGQGTRLTVV.

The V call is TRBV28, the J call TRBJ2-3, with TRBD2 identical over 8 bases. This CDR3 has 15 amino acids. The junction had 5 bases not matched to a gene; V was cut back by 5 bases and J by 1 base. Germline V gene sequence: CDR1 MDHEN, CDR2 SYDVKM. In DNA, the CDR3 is TGTGCCAGCAGTCCGACGACTAGCGGCACAGATACGCAGTATTTT. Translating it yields CASSPTTSGTDTQYF. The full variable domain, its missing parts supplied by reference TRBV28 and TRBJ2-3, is DVKVTQSSRYLVKRTGEKVFLECVQDMDHENMFWYRQDPGLGLRLIYFSYDVKMKEKGDIPEGYSVSREKKERFSLILESASTNQTSMYLCASSPTTSGTDTQYFGPGTRLTVL.

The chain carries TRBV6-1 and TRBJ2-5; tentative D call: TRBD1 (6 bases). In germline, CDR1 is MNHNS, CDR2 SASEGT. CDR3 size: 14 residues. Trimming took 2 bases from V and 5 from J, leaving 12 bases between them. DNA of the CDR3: TGTGCCAGCAGTGAACCCACAGGGCAGGAGACCCAGTACTTC. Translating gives CASSEPTGQETQYF.

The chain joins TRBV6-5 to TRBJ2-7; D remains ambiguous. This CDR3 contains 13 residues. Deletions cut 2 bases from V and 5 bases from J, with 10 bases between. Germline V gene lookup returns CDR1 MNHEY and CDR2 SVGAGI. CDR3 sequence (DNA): TGTGCCAGCAGTTACCGGCAGGCCAACGAGCAGTACTTC. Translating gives CASSYRQANEQYF.

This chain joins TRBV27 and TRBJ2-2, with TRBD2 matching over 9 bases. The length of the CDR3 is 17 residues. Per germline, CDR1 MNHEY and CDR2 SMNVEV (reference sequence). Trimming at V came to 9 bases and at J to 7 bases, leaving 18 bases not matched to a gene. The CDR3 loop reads CASTFITPSGAGGELFF. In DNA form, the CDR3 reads TGTGCCAGTACCTTTATAACGCCTAGCGGGGCAGGCGGGGAGCTGTTTTTT.

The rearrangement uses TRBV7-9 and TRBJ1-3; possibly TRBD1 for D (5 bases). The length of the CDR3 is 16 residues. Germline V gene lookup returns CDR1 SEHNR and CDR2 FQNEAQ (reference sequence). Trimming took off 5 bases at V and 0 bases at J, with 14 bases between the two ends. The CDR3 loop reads CASSPATERSGNTIYF. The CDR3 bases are TGTGCCAGCAGCCCCGCGACAGAACGCTCTGGAAACACCATATATTTT.

The CDR3 region is CASGSRGEQFF. CDR3 DNA: TGTGCTAGTGGTTCACGGGGTGAGCAGTTCTTC. The chain links TRBV12-5 to TRBJ2-1; tentative D call: TRBD2 (5 bases). Germline V gives CDR1 LGHNT, CDR2 FRNRAP. The CDR3 is 11 residues long. V was trimmed by 4 bases and J by 9 bases, leaving 7 bases between them.

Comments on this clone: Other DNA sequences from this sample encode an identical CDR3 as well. CDR3 protein: CASSSGLAYEQYF. CDR3 DNA sequence: TGTGCCAGCAGCTCCGGACTAGCGTACGAGCAGTACTTC. The V gene is TRBV7-9, the J gene TRBJ2-7; 9 positions agree with TRBD2. The V gene end was trimmed by 4 bases and the J gene end by 4 bases; junction bases not matched to a gene: 2. The CDR3 runs to 13 residues. CDR1 is SEHNR, CDR2 FQNEAQ, per germline (reference sequence).

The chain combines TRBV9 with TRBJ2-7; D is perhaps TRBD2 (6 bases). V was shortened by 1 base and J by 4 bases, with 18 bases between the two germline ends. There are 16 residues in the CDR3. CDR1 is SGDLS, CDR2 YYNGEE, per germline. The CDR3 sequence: CASSVNGGSPNYEQYF. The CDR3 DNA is TGTGCCAGCAGCGTAAATGGGGGGTCGCCCAATTACGAGCAGTACTTC. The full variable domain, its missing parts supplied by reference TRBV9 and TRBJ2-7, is DSGVTQTPKHLITATGQRVTLRCSPRSGDLSVYWYQQSLDQGLQFLIQYYNGEERAKGNILERFSAQQFPDLHSELNLSSLELGDSALYFCASSVNGGSPNYEQYFGPGTRLTVT.

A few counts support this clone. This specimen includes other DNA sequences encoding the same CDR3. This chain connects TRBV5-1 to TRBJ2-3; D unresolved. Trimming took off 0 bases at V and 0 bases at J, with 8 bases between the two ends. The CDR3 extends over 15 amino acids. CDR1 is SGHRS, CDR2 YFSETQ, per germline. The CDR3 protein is CASSLGGSSTDTQYF. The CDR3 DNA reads TGCGCCAGCAGCTTGGGCGGCAGTAGCACAGATACGCAGTATTTT.

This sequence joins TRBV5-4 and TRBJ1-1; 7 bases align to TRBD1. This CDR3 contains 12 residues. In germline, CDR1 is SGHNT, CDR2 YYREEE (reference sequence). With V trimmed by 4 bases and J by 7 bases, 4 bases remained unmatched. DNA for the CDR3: TGTGCCAGCAGCCCGACAGGGATTGAAGCTTTCTTT. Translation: CASSPTGIEAFF.

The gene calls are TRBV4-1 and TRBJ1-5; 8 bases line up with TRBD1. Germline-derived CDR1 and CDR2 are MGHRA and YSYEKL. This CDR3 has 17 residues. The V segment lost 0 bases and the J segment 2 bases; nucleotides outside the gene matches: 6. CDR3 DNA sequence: TGCGCCAGCAGCCAAGATGGGCAGGGGGCAGGCAATCAGCCCCAGCATTTT. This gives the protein CASSQDGQGAGNQPQHF.

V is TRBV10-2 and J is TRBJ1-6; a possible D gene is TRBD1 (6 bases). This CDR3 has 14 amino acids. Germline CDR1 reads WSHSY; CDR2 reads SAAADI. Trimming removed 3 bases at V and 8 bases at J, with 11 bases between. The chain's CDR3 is CASSDEGGHSPLHF. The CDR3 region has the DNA TGCGCCAGCAGTGATGAGGGGGGCCATTCACCCCTCCACTTT.

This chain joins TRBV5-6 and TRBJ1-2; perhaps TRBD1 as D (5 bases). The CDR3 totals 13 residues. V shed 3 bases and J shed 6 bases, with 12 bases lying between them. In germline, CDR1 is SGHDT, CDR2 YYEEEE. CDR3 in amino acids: CASSSGGVHGYTF. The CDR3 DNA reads TGTGCCAGCAGCTCCGGAGGGGTTCATGGCTACACCTTC. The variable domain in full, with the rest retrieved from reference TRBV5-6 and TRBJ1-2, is DAGVTQSPTHLIKTRGQQVTLRCSPKSGHDTVSWYQQALGQGPQFIFQYYEEEERQRGNFPDRFSGHQFPNYSSELNVNALLLGDSALYLCASSSGGVHGYTFGSGTRLTVV.

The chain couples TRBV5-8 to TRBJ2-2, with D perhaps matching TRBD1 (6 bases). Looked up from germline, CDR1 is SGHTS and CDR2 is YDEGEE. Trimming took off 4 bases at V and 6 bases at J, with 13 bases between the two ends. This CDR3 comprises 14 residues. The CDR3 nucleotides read TGTGCCAGCAGCCACAGGGACCGCTCCGGGGAGCTGTTTTTT. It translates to CASSHRDRSGELFF.

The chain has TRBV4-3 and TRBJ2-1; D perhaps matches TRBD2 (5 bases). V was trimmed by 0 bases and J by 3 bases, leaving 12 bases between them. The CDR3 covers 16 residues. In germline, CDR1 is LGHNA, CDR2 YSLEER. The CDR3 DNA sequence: TGCGCCAGCAGCCAAGATATCGGAAGCGGCTACAATGAGCAGTTCTTC. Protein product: CASSQDIGSGYNEQFF.

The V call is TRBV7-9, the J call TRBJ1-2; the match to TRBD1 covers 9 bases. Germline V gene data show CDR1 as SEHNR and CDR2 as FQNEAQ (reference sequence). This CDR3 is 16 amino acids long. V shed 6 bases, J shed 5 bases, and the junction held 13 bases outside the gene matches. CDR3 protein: CASSPDRGVPIYGYTF. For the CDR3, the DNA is TGTGCCAGCAGTCCGGACAGGGGCGTCCCTATTTATGGCTACACCTTC.

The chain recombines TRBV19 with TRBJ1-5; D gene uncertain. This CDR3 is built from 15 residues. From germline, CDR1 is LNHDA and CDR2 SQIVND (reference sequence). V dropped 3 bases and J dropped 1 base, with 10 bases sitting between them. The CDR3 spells CASSISTESNQPQHF. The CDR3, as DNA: TGTGCCAGTAGTATTTCAACGGAAAGCAATCAGCCCCAGCATTTT.

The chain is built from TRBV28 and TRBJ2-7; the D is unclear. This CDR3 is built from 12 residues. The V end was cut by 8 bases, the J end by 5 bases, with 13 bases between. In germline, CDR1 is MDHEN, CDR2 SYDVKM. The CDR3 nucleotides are TGTGCCAGCCGGACCCCGCCTGACGAGCAGTACTTC. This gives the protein CASRTPPDEQYF.

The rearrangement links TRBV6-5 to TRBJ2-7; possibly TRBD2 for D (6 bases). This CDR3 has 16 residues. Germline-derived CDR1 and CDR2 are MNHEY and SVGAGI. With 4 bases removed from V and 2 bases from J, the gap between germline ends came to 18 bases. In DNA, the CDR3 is TGTGCCAGCAGTTTCCTACGGGGGACTGAGCCCTACGAGCAGTACTTC. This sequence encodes CASSFLRGTEPYEQYF.